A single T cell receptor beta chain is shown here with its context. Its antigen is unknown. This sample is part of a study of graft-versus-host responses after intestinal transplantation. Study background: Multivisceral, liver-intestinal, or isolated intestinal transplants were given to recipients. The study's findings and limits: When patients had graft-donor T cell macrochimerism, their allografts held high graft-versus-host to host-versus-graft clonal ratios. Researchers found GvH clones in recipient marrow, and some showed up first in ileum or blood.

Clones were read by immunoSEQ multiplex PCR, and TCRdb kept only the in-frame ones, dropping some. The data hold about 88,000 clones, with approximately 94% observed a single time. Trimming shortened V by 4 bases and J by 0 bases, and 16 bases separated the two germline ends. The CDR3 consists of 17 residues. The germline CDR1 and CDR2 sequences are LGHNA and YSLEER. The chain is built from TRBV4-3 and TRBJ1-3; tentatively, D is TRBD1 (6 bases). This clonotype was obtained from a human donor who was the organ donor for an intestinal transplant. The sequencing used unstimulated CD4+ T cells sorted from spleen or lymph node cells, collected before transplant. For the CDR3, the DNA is TGCGCCAGCAGCCCGATTGGCGGACAGAGCTCTGGAAACACCATATATTTT. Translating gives CASSPIGGQSSGNTIYF.